The 24 T cell receptor beta chains below were found in one sample sequenced in a study of blood T cells in healthy people across ages (dated by TCRdb to 2013 to 2016). Libraries were constructed by 5' RACE. Reads for this sample came from an Illumina HiSeq 2500. A second about 7 to 12 cycle PCR used a sample-barcoded 5' primer and a J-beta primer mix. The public sequencing data were trimmed at Q25 with fastp and processed into clonotypes with MiXCR by TCRdb, which kept only in-frame beta chains. Each record represents a unique CDR3 protein, reported with the most common genes and DNA among its rows. The table for this sample lists about 580,000 distinct CDR3 sequences; roughly 48% of them were counted only once. Together, the top ten hold around 25% of the sample. The sample taken for sequencing was blood. All receptors derive from a man older than 75 in good health.

The rearrangement uses TRBV4-2 and TRBJ1-5, with 7 bases identical to TRBD1. V dropped 4 bases and J dropped 4; count of bases not matched to a gene: 7. This CDR3 has 15 amino acids. CDR1 is LGHNA, CDR2 YNFKEQ, per germline. The CDR3 is CASSPQTGTNQPQHF. The CDR3 nucleotides read TGTGCCAGCAGCCCCCAGACAGGGACGAATCAGCCCCAGCATTTT.

The V gene is TRBV11-1, the J gene TRBJ2-3; TRBD1 matches at 7 bases. This CDR3 region has 16 residues. Losses at the gene ends were 6 bases for V and 1 base for J; bases not matched to a gene: 10. Germline CDR1 reads SGHAT; CDR2 reads FQDESV (reference sequence). The CDR3 coding sequence is TGTGCCAGCAGTCAAAGCGACAGGGCGGGCACAGATACGCAGTATTTT. It translates to CASSQSDRAGTDTQYF.

The chain employs TRBV5-8 and TRBJ1-5, with D unclear. The CDR3 totals 15 residues. CDR1 and CDR2 from the germline V gene are SGHTS and YDEGEE. V lost 2 bases and J lost 2, with 11 bases in between. The DNA for the CDR3 is TGTGCCAGCAGCTTCCGGGGAAGGGGCAATCAGCCCCAGCATTTT. It yields the protein CASSFRGRGNQPQHF.

This clonotype was seen a single time. CDR3 residues: CSVNRGTGYNEQFF. In DNA form, the CDR3 reads TGCAGCGTGAACCGCGGGACAGGCTACAATGAGCAGTTCTTC. This sequence joins TRBV29-1 and TRBJ2-1, with 8 bases identical to TRBD1. Germline trimming cut 6 bases from V and 3 bases from J; bases unmatched to any gene: 7. The germline gives CDR1 SQVTM, CDR2 ANQGSEA. This CDR3 spans 14 amino acids.

V and J are TRBV6-1 and TRBJ2-5; unclear D gene. The tail of the sequence fits TRBJ2-7 better, so the J call may be wrong. Germline V CDR1 and CDR2: MNHNS, SASEGT. The CDR3 contains 12 residues. This CDR3 reads CASSRRGAEQYF. For the CDR3, the DNA is TGTGCCAGCAGTCGAAGAGGAGCCGAGCAGTACTTC.

The chain uses TRBV4-3 and TRBJ2-4; 12 bases are shared with TRBD2. Germline V gene sequence: CDR1 LGHNA, CDR2 YSLEER. Trimming cost V 2 bases and J 13 bases; bases outside gene matches: 12. This CDR3 comprises 16 residues. The DNA of the CDR3 is TGCGCCAGCAGCCAAAAGACTAGCGGGAGCTACAATGAGCAGTACTTC. Protein product: CASSQKTSGSYNEQYF.

With respect to this clonotype: An end of the junction differs from the germline gene, which may be a read error. This chain links TRBV9 with TRBJ1-6; 10 nucleotides line up with TRBD1. CDR1 and CDR2 (germline): SGDLS, YYNGEE. The CDR3 extends over 15 amino acids. CDR3 amino acids: CASSTRQGANSPPHF. For the CDR3, the DNA is TGTGCCAGCAGCACTCGACAGGGGGCGAATTCACCCCCCCACTTT.

The chain couples TRBV12-3 or TRBV12-4 to TRBJ1-1; D perhaps matches TRBD1 (5 bases). The V end lost 4 bases, the J end lost 4 bases, and 10 bases lay between the germline ends. CDR3 length: 13 amino acids. The CDR3 DNA is TGTGCCAGCAGTTCAAATGGGGGCACTGAAGCTTTCTTT. It is translated as CASSSNGGTEAFF.

The chain couples TRBV3-1 to TRBJ1-6; possibly TRBD1 for D (5 bases). Trimming took off 5 bases at V and 5 bases at J, with 16 bases between the two ends. The CDR3 has 16 residues. Germline V gives CDR1 LGHDT, CDR2 YNNKEL (reference sequence). DNA for the CDR3: TGTGCCAGCAGCTCTTCCCAGGGTCGCCATAATTCACCCCTCCACTTT. Its translation: CASSSSQGRHNSPLHF.

This rearrangement joins TRBV18 to TRBJ1-2; the match to TRBD1 covers 9 bases. This CDR3 is 15 amino acids long. The germline gives CDR1 KGHSH, CDR2 LQKENI. V shed 3 bases and J 8 bases; nucleotides not matched to a gene: 10. The CDR3 loop reads CASSPSGDRVGGYTF. As DNA, the CDR3 is TGTGCCAGCTCACCTTCAGGGGACAGGGTCGGCGGCTACACCTTC.

The V and J genes are TRBV7-2 and TRBJ2-7; 9 nucleotides align to TRBD2. CDR1 is SGHTA, CDR2 FQGNSA, per germline. The CDR3 loop spans 16 amino acids. Trimming removed 4 bases from V and 3 bases from J; junction bases left unmatched: 10. CDR3 region: CASSSPTSGSIYEQYF. The CDR3 coding sequence is TGTGCCAGCAGCTCGCCCACTAGCGGGTCAATCTACGAGCAGTACTTC.

The chain couples TRBV4-3 to TRBJ2-3; 12 bases are shared with TRBD2. V was pared by 0 bases and J by 1 base, with 11 bases of the junction left unmatched. Looked up from germline, CDR1 is LGHNA and CDR2 is YSLEER. CDR3 length equals 20 residues. In nucleotides, the CDR3 is TGCGCCAGCAGCCAAGATTACGGTGTTCGACTAGCGGGGGGCACAGATACGCAGTATTTT. This encodes CASSQDYGVRLAGGTDTQYF.

The V gene is TRBV20-1, the J gene TRBJ1-4, with 7 nucleotides matching TRBD1. The V gene end was trimmed by 2 bases and the J gene end by 4 bases; junction bases not matched to a gene: 7. CDR1 DFQATT and CDR2 SNEGSKA come from the germline V gene (reference sequence). The CDR3 has 15 residues. CDR3 sequence: CSARPPGQHNEKLFF. The CDR3 DNA reads TGCAGTGCTAGACCTCCGGGACAGCATAATGAAAAACTGTTTTTT.

Only a few counts were recorded for this clonotype. V is TRBV7-2 and J is TRBJ1-1; perhaps TRBD1 as D (5 bases). The CDR3 consists of 15 residues. The germline CDR1 and CDR2 sequences are SGHTA and FQGNSA. The V gene lost 6 bases and the J gene lost 11 bases, with 25 bases spanning the gap. CDR3 loop: CASRGRVTDAPLAFF. CDR3 nucleotides: TGTGCCAGCAGGGGCAGGGTCACAGACGCGCCCTTGGCTTTCTTT.

The rearrangement links TRBV5-1 to TRBJ2-3, with 8 bases that match TRBD1. Germline CDR1 reads SGHRS; CDR2 reads YFSETQ. J was trimmed by 4 bases and V by 4 bases; bases with no gene match: 8. The CDR3 is made up of 15 amino acids. The CDR3 protein is CASSTAGQGADTQYF. The CDR3 DNA reads as TGCGCCAGCAGCACCGCCGGACAGGGAGCAGATACGCAGTATTTT.

The chain employs TRBV6-5 and TRBJ2-7; a possible D gene is TRBD1 (6 bases). Trimming took off 5 bases at V and 2 bases at J, with 13 bases between the two ends. Germline V gives CDR1 MNHEY, CDR2 SVGAGI. This CDR3 is 14 amino acids long. The CDR3 sequence: CASSGSRGPYEQYF. DNA of the CDR3: TGTGCCAGCAGTGGGTCCAGGGGCCCCTACGAGCAGTACTTC.

A note on this clonotype: One junction end disagrees with the germline gene, perhaps due to a read error. CDR3 residues: CASSLERETRYF. CDR3 bases: TGTGCCAGCAGCTTAGAACGGGAGACCCGGTACTTC. The J gene is TRBJ2-5, the V gene TRBV7-2, with D tentatively TRBD2 (6 bases). This CDR3 region has 12 residues. Germline values: CDR1 SGHTA, CDR2 FQGNSA.

This clonotype was counted a few times. The J gene is TRBJ2-7, the V gene TRBV7-9, with D hard to call. CDR3 length equals 12 residues. CDR1 is SEHNR and CDR2 is FQNEAQ in the germline V gene (reference sequence). V lost 5 bases and J lost 2, with 7 bases in between. The CDR3, as DNA: TGTGCCAGCAGCCAAAGCACCTACGAGCAGTACTTC. Protein: CASSQSTYEQYF.

This sequence joins TRBV19 and TRBJ1-5; D is uncertain. With 0 bases removed from V and 4 bases from J, the gap between germline ends came to 7 bases. The CDR3 is 14 amino acids. Germline CDR1 and CDR2: LNHDA and SQIVND (reference sequence). The chain's CDR3 is CASSIDMWNQPQHF. The CDR3 DNA is TGTGCCAGTAGTATAGATATGTGGAATCAGCCCCAGCATTTT.

This clonotype showed up many times. The chain uses TRBV5-1 and TRBJ2-1, with 8 bases that match TRBD2. Germline trimming cut 3 bases from V and 0 bases from J; bases unmatched to any gene: 8. The germline gives CDR1 SGHRS, CDR2 YFSETQ. This CDR3 region has 17 residues. For the CDR3, the DNA is TGCGCCAGCAGCTCGGATTCGGGGGGGGGCTCCTACAATGAGCAGTTCTTC. Translated: CASSSDSGGGSYNEQFF. Using reference TRBV5-1 and TRBJ2-1 for the parts outside the CDR3, the full variable domain is KAGVTQTPRYLIKTRGQQVTLSCSPISGHRSVSWYQQTPGQGLQFLFEYFSETQRNKGNFPGRFSGRQFSNSRSEMNVSTLELGDSALYLCASSSDSGGGSYNEQFFGPGTRLTVL.

The genes are TRBV7-2 and TRBJ2-5; 9 bases are a match to TRBD1. Germline lookup yields CDR1 SGHTA and CDR2 FQGNSA. Trimming took 0 bases from V and 0 from J; bases not matched to a gene: 14. The CDR3 is 20 amino acids. DNA of the CDR3: TGTGCCAGCAGCTTAGCGGGCTGGGGGACAGGGCCCGCGTACCAAGAGACCCAGTACTTC. As protein: CASSLAGWGTGPAYQETQYF.

The chain has TRBV4-1 and TRBJ2-7; 9 positions match TRBD2. After removal of 0 bases from V and 8 bases from J, the junction contained 8 bases not matched to a gene. The CDR3 consists of 15 residues. Germline V gene sequence: CDR1 MGHRA, CDR2 YSYEKL. The CDR3 nucleotides are TGCGCCAGCAGCCAAGATGGAGTAGCGGGGGTGAAGCAGTACTTC. This gives the protein CASSQDGVAGVKQYF.

The chain couples TRBV7-3 to TRBJ2-3, with 12 bases aligning to TRBD2. The length of the CDR3 is 13 residues. V lost 8 bases to trimming and J lost 4 bases; unmatched junction nucleotides: 1. Germline V CDR1 and CDR2: SGHTA, FQGTGA. The CDR3 nucleotides are TGTGCCAGCGCTAGCGGGAGGGCAGATACGCAGTATTTT. This encodes CASASGRADTQYF.

V and J are TRBV20-1 and TRBJ1-6; a possible D gene is TRBD1 (5 bases). The CDR3 has 15 residues. Per germline, CDR1 DFQATT and CDR2 SNEGSKA (reference sequence). Trimming took 6 bases from V and 0 from J, leaving 12 bases between them. The CDR3 DNA is TGCAGTGCCGGCGACGGGGGCTCCTATAATTCACCCCTCCACTTT. This codes for CSAGDGGSYNSPLHF.